This T cell receptor (beta chain) was sequenced in a study of beta chain features in type 1 diabetes (dated by TCRdb to between 2018 and 2020). Background for the entire study: No differences in mean age, gender distribution, total cell number or subset yield were found between patients and healthy donors. A total of approximately 99,000,000 sorted cells were examined across all samples, and RNA yield correlated strongly with the number of cells per subset. In the study, recently diagnosed type 1 diabetes patients and matched healthy donors were compared on the TCRB repertoires of their sorted circulating CD4+ T cell subsets. Whereas all 30 or so donors provided naive and central memory subsets, regulatory and stem cell-like memory subsets were isolated from just 8 patients and roughly 8 healthy donors.

This clone was observed a few times. What antigen it recognizes has not been identified. No base qualities exist here, and no much larger clone lies one base off it. V is shortened by 3 bases, J by 3 bases, and the region joining them spans 17 bases. From its cysteine to its phenylalanine, the CDR3 spans 16 amino acids. The read is trimmed to its CDR3 DNA, 48 bases read in frame from base 1. CDR1 and CDR2 are read off the germline V gene (reference sequence) as SEHNR and FQNEAQ. All of the isolated RNA was reverse transcribed with the High Capacity cDNA Reverse Transcription Kit, so expressed TCRB transcripts were sequenced. Deep immunoSEQ sequencing was applied to naive, central memory and regulatory T cell samples, giving an average of approximately 4 million total reads per sample. After sorted cells were lysed in RLT buffer, RNA was extracted with DNase-treated RNeasy Micro or Mini kits, with the choice depending on cell number. To prevent cross-contamination, every cell subset was processed on its own, while patient and healthy donor samples were processed together. The immunoSEQ multiplex PCR was used to amplify TCRB sequences from cDNA, generating 87-bp fragments that spanned the CDR3 region. Sequencing of the amplicons was performed on the Illumina HiSeq platform. In the original analysis: PCR bias was computationally corrected using synthetic template baselines, reads within Hamming distance 2 were collapsed, and singletons that could not be merged were discarded. Reads were aligned against IMGT to assign V, D and J genes, CDR3 length and insertions or deletions at six rearrangement sites. Within each subset, clonotype counts were normalized to the number of sorted cells before true diversity and Gini coefficients were calculated with the tcR R package. Repertoire sharing was quantified using the overlap coefficient calculated on TCRB nucleotide sequences. Out-of-frame TCRB sequences from naive cells were analyzed to stand in for the pre-selection repertoire. The clones in this table, taken by TCRdb from immuneACCESS, are in-frame only. Not every clone is retained; where verified, under half of the shortfall comes from an unresolved V gene, and the cause of the rest is unknown. V and J calls and clone size are as listed in that table; D and trimming were resolved from the DNA. The sample yields around 500,000 clones; approximately 10% were counted once. 0.035% to 0.05% of the sample comes from the top ten.

A single peripheral blood draw of around 0.11 L on average was collected from each donor into heparinised tubes. A BD FACSAria II was used to sort naive, central memory, regulatory and stem cell-like memory CD4+ T cells with a panel that included CD45RO, CCR7, CD25, CD127, CD95 and CD27. A purity above 98% was achieved for all sorted populations. PBMCs were isolated immediately by Lymphoprep density gradient centrifugation and stained directly without culture. To minimize batch effects, samples were stained and sorted in pairs, one healthy donor with one patient per experiment. The full study reports these points: Naive, central memory and regulatory TCRB repertoires appeared to be more similar among patients than among healthy donors. Because small numbers of individuals were included in the HLA sub-analyses, any influence of HLA type on TCRB rearrangement was left unresolved. PCR might favor shorter templates, but patient and control samples were amplified and corrected together, so any skew would affect both groups equally. At VDJ recombination sites, type 1 diabetes patients had fewer insertions and more deleted nucleotides, which implies abnormalities in thymic rearrangement. Because cDNA was sequenced instead of genomic DNA, highly expressing activated cells could be over-represented, though the groups showed no difference in activation or CD3 levels. A moderate but significant shortening of TCRB CDR3 length was observed in type 1 diabetes patients in all four CD4+ subsets.

The receptor chain draws on TRBV7-9 and TRBJ2-5; TRBD2 is possibly the D segment (6 matching bases). Input material: naive CD4+ T cells from blood. According to the study, the label for this sample's cell subset or site signals: true naive CD4+ T cells. The sequence came from a woman under 30 in good health. CDR3 region: CASSFSLLGGEETQYF. DNA sequence: TGTGCCAGCAGCTTCTCCCTCCTAGGCGGGGAAGAGACCCAGTACTTC. The reference TRBV7-9 and TRBJ2-5 proteins fill in what lies around the CDR3, so the full variable domain reads DTGVSQNPRHKITKRGQNVTFRCDPISEHNRLYWYRQTLGQGPEFLTYFQNEAQLEKSRLLSDRFSAERPKGSFSTLEIQRTEQGDSAMYLCASSFSLLGGEETQYFGPGTRLLVL.